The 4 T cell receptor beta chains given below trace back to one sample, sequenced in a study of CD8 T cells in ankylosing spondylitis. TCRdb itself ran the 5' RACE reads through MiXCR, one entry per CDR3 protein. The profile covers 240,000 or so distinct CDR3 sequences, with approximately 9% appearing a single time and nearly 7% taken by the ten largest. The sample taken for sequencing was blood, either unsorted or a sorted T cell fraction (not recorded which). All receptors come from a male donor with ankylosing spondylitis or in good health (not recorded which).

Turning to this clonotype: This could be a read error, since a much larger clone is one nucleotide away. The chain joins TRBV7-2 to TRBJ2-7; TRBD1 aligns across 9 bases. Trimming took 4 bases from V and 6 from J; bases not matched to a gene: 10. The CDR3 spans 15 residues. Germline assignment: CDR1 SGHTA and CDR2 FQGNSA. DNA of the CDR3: TGTGCCAGCAGCTCGGCCGGGACAGGGTACTCCGAGCAGTACTTC. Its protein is CASSSAGTGYSEQYF.

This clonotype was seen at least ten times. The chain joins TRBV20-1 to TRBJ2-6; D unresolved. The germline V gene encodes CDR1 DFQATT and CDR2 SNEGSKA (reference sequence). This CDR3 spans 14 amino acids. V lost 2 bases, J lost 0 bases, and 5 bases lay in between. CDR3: CSARQSSGANVLTF. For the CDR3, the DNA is TGCAGTGCTAGACAATCCTCTGGGGCCAACGTCCTGACTTTC.

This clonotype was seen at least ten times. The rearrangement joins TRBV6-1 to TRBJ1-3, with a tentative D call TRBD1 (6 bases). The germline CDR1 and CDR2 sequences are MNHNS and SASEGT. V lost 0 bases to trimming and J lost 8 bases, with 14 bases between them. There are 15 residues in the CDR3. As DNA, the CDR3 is TGTGCCAGCAGTGAAGCGGGGGGCGCGGTATACACCATATATTTT. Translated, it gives CASSEAGGAVYTIYF.

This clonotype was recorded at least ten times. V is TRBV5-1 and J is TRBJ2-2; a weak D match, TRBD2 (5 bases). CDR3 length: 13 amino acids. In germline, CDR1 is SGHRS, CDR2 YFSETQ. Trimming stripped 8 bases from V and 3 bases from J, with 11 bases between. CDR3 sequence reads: CASLPGDTGELFF. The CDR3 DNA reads TGCGCCAGTCTCCCCGGGGACACCGGGGAGCTGTTTTTT.